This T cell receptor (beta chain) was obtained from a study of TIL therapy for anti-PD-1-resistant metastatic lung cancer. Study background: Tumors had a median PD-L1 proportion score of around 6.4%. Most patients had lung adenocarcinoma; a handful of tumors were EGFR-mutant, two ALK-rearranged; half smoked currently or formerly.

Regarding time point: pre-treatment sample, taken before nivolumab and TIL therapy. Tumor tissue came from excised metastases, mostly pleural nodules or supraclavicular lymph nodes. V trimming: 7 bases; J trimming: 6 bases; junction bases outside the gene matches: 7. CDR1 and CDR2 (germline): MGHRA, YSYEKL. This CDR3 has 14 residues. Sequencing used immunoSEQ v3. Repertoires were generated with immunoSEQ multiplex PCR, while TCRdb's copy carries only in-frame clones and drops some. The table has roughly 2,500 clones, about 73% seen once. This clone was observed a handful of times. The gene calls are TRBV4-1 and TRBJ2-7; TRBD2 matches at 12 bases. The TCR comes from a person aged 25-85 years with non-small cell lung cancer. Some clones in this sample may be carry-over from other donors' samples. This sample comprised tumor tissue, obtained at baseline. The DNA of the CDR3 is TGCGCCAGCACTATGACTAGCGGGGGTCGCGAGCAGTACTTC. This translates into CASTMTSGGREQYF.